Listed here are 32 T cell receptor beta chains from one sample, sequenced in a study of T cell responses to AZD1222 COVID-19 vaccine. Only in-frame clones appear in the TCRdb table, and some are missing; sequencing was by immunoSEQ multiplex PCR. The sample yields about 120,000 clones, about 87% seen once. Sequences were derived from peripheral blood, sampled on day 0 of AZD1222 vaccination. Receptor source: an adult in good health.

The rearrangement links TRBV5-6 to TRBJ1-6; D ambiguous. CDR1 is SGHDT and CDR2 is YYEEEE in the germline V gene. The CDR3 is 14 amino acids. Trimming cost V 4 bases and J 5 bases, with 10 bases left between them. The DNA for the CDR3 is TGTGCCAGCAGCCGGGGTTGGGATAATTCACCCCTCCACTTT. Protein sequence: CASSRGWDNSPLHF.

Written as DNA, the CDR3 is TGTGCCAGCAGTTACAGCCTATTTAATGAAAAACTGTTTTTT. It yields the protein CASSYSLFNEKLFF. The chain joins TRBV7-2 to TRBJ1-4; D is unresolved. Trimming left V 6 bases short and J 4 bases short, with 12 bases between. The CDR3 covers 14 residues. Germline V gives CDR1 SGHTA, CDR2 FQGNSA.

The chain combines TRBV5-6 with TRBJ2-2; 7 bases map to TRBD1. Germline CDR1 SGHDT, CDR2 YYEEEE. V lost 4 bases, J lost 1 base, and 7 bases stayed unmatched. The CDR3 spans 16 residues. CDR3 amino acids: CASSRRSGGNTGELFF. Here the CDR3 DNA reads TGTGCCAGCAGCCGACGGTCAGGGGGGAACACCGGGGAGCTGTTTTTT.

V gene TRBV28 combines with J gene TRBJ2-4; the D gene is possibly TRBD1 (7 bases). The ends were cut back, 3 bases at V and 11 bases at J, with 14 bases in the middle. The length of the CDR3 is 13 residues. In germline, CDR1 is MDHEN, CDR2 SYDVKM. In nucleotides, the CDR3 is TGTGCCAGCAGTTTTGGGCAGGGGGGTCTTCAGTACTTC. Its protein is CASSFGQGGLQYF.

The chain links TRBV19 to TRBJ2-7; 11 bases match TRBD1. Germline lookup yields CDR1 LNHDA and CDR2 SQIVND (reference sequence). J lost 6 bases, V lost 2 bases, and 6 bases had no gene match. This CDR3 has 15 amino acids. In DNA form, the CDR3 reads TGTGCCAGTAGTATATCACGGACAGGGGGCGTCGAGCAGTACTTC. It translates to CASSISRTGGVEQYF.

The chain links TRBV12-3 or TRBV12-4 to TRBJ1-3; D remains ambiguous. The CDR3 is 12 amino acids. V was shortened by 10 bases and J by 4 bases, with 11 bases between the two germline ends. The DNA of the CDR3 is TGTGCCACCGACATTGCCGGAAACACCATATATTTT. Encoded protein: CATDIAGNTIYF.

This chain connects TRBV6-5 to TRBJ1-1; D remains unclear. This CDR3 spans 14 amino acids. Germline-derived CDR1 and CDR2 are MNHEY and SVGAGI. V was pared by 5 bases and J by 4 bases, with 14 bases between. The CDR3 DNA reads as TGTGCCAGCAGTCCCAACGCGGCTTTCACTGAAGCTTTCTTT. Protein product: CASSPNAAFTEAFF.

The chain carries TRBV5-6 and TRBJ1-4, with D maybe TRBD1 (5 bases). Germline V gene data show CDR1 as SGHDT and CDR2 as YYEEEE. V was shortened by 3 bases and J by 9 bases, with 21 bases between the two germline ends. This CDR3 spans 16 amino acids. The CDR3 coding sequence is TGTGCCAGCAGCTCCCCCTCGGGGGTTGGAGAGAAAAAACTGTTTTTT. Protein sequence: CASSSPSGVGEKKLFF.

This chain uses TRBV10-3 with TRBJ2-1, with D perhaps matching TRBD2 (5 bases). The germline CDR1 and CDR2 sequences are ENHRY and SYGVKD. V was shortened by 7 bases and J by 4 bases, with 11 bases between the two germline ends. This CDR3 contains 13 residues. CDR3 DNA sequence: TGTGCCATCAACAAGGACTTATACAATGAGCAGTTCTTC. This translates into CAINKDLYNEQFF.

The rearrangement uses TRBV6-5 and TRBJ2-7; D ambiguous. The length of the CDR3 is 12 residues. V was shortened by 5 bases and J by 4 bases, with 9 bases between the two germline ends. Per germline, CDR1 MNHEY and CDR2 SVGAGI. The DNA for the CDR3 is TGTGCCAGCAGTAAGTCCGGGTACGAGCAGTACTTC. Translation: CASSKSGYEQYF.

V and J are TRBV5-1 and TRBJ2-1, with 10 bases lining up with TRBD1. Germline values: CDR1 SGHRS, CDR2 YFSETQ. The J segment lost 4 bases and the V segment lost 6 bases, leaving 7 bases of the junction unmatched. This CDR3 comprises 15 residues. CDR3 bases: TGCGCCAGCAATCTTCGGACAGGGGGTTACAATGAGCAGTTCTTC. Translating it yields CASNLRTGGYNEQFF.

The rearrangement links TRBV7-3 to TRBJ2-7; TRBD1 agrees at 9 bases. This CDR3 is built from 14 residues. The germline V gene encodes CDR1 SGHTA and CDR2 FQGTGA. With 5 bases clipped from V and 2 bases from J, the junction kept 4 bases outside the gene matches. The CDR3 DNA is TGTGCCAGCAGCCCAGGACAGGGGACCTACGAGCAGTACTTC. This sequence encodes CASSPGQGTYEQYF.

This clone has only one observation. This rearrangement joins TRBV5-8 to TRBJ1-5; possibly TRBD1 for D (5 bases). V was pared by 0 bases and J by 1 base, with 14 bases between. Germline CDR1 SGHTS, CDR2 YDEGEE. The CDR3 consists of 17 residues. The CDR3 region is CASSLVGHGGSNQPQHF. The CDR3 DNA follows: TGTGCCAGCAGCTTGGTCGGCCATGGGGGAAGCAATCAGCCCCAGCATTTT.

The chain combines TRBV2 with TRBJ2-3; D perhaps matches TRBD2 (6 bases). The V end was cut by 8 bases, the J end by 3 bases, with 15 bases between. This CDR3 is built from 14 residues. Looked up from germline, CDR1 is SNHLY and CDR2 is FYNNEI. CDR3 in amino acids: CASVPRAGTDTQYF. The CDR3 nucleotides read TGTGCCAGCGTTCCGCGTGCGGGGACAGATACGCAGTATTTT. Full variable domain (outside the CDR3, taken from reference TRBV2 and TRBJ2-3): EPEVTQTPSHQVTQMGQEVILRCVPISNHLYFYWYRQILGQKVEFLVSFYNNEISEKSEIFDDQFSVERPDGSNFTLKIRSTKLEDSAMYFCASVPRAGTDTQYFGPGTRLTVL.

V and J are TRBV29-1 and TRBJ2-5; TRBD1 aligns across 8 bases. The CDR3 covers 14 residues. V was clipped by 4 bases and J by 7 bases; unmatched bases: 11. Germline V gives CDR1 SQVTM, CDR2 ANQGSEA. CDR3 DNA sequence: TGCAGCGTTGCGGGTCTGACAGGGGATGCGACCCAGTACTTC. It specifies CSVAGLTGDATQYF.

The chain combines TRBV3-1 (or the pseudogene TRBV3-2) with TRBJ2-4; perhaps TRBD2 as D (5 bases). With 4 bases removed from V and 2 bases from J, the gap between germline ends came to 6 bases. Germline V lookup: CDR1 LGHDT, CDR2 YNNKEL (reference sequence). There are 13 residues in the CDR3. CDR3 nucleotides: TGTGCCAGCAGCCCTAGCCCCAAAAACATTCAGTACTTC. Protein sequence: CASSPSPKNIQYF.

The chain carries TRBV10-3 and TRBJ2-3; 12 bases are shared with TRBD2. V dropped 6 bases and J dropped 3; count of bases not matched to a gene: 7. The germline V gene has CDR1 ENHRY and CDR2 SYGVKD. The CDR3 is made up of 16 amino acids. The CDR3 region is CAIRDPSGGATDTQYF. CDR3 sequence (DNA): TGTGCCATCAGAGACCCTAGCGGGGGGGCAACAGATACGCAGTATTTT.

This clone turned up a few times. The CDR3 loop is CASSDRGGAGANVLTF. In nucleotides, the CDR3 is TGTGCCAGCAGTGACCGGGGGGGCGCCGGGGCCAACGTCCTGACTTTC. The genes are TRBV6-4 and TRBJ2-6; TRBD2 matches 8 bases. CDR1 is MRHNA and CDR2 is SNTAGT in the germline V gene. With V trimmed by 2 bases and J by 4 bases, 4 bases remained unmatched. This CDR3 comprises 16 residues.

The chain employs TRBV5-4 and TRBJ2-7, with 10 positions matching TRBD2. CDR1 SGHNT and CDR2 YYREEE come from the germline V gene (reference sequence). This CDR3 region has 16 residues. V was clipped by 1 base and J by 4 bases; unmatched bases: 8. The CDR3 nucleotides read TGTGCCAGCAGCTTGACGGCTAGCGGGGGTCGATACGAGCAGTACTTC. It yields the protein CASSLTASGGRYEQYF.

The V call is TRBV10-3, the J call TRBJ1-1; D is perhaps TRBD1 (5 bases). Germline CDR1 is ENHRY and CDR2 is SYGVKD. Trimming removed 3 bases from V and 2 bases from J, with 7 bases in between. CDR3 length equals 13 residues. Here the CDR3 DNA reads TGTGCCATCAGTGAATGGGACAACACTGAAGCTTTCTTT. This gives the protein CAISEWDNTEAFF.

In nucleotides, the CDR3 is TGTGCCAGCAGTTATTCGGGGGAGAACACTGAAGCTTTCTTT. Its translation: CASSYSGENTEAFF. The chain has TRBV6-5 and TRBJ1-1; a possible D gene is TRBD1 (5 bases). V was shortened by 3 bases and J by 1 base, with 9 bases between the two germline ends. This CDR3 comprises 14 residues. The V gene's germline CDR1 is MNHEY and CDR2 SVGAGI.

The CDR3 protein is CASSGVGVEQFF. CDR3 bases: TGTGCCAGCAGCGGGGTCGGGGTCGAGCAGTTCTTC. This rearrangement joins TRBV6-2 or TRBV6-3 to TRBJ2-1, with a weak D call TRBD2 (5 bases). Germline loops: CDR1 MNHEY, CDR2 SVGEGT. The CDR3 spans 12 residues. The ends were cut back, 6 bases at V and 10 bases at J, with 13 bases in the middle.

This chain links TRBV7-2 with TRBJ1-2; tentatively, D is TRBD1 (6 bases). This CDR3 spans 14 amino acids. CDR1 is SGHTA, CDR2 FQGNSA, per germline. Trimming took 4 bases from V and 2 from J, leaving 11 bases between them. CDR3 bases: TGTGCCAGCAGCTCACAGGGCGTAAACTATGGCTACACCTTC. Translating it yields CASSSQGVNYGYTF.

The rearrangement uses TRBV5-5 and TRBJ2-3; TRBD1 matches 11 bases. This CDR3 is 16 amino acids long. Germline CDR1 and CDR2: SGHKS and YYEKEE (reference sequence). V shed 2 bases, J shed 3 bases, and the junction held 5 bases outside the gene matches. In DNA form, the CDR3 reads TGTGCCAGCAGCTTAGGACAGGGGGCGGCTACAGATACGCAGTATTTT. Translating gives CASSLGQGAATDTQYF.

This chain links TRBV27 with TRBJ1-2; possible D gene TRBD1, 6 bases. CDR1 is MNHEY and CDR2 is SMNVEV in the germline V gene (reference sequence). The CDR3 length is 15 residues. Trimming removed 10 bases from V and 4 bases from J, with 22 bases in between. This CDR3 reads CATIYTNRESYGYTF. The CDR3 nucleotides are TGTGCCACAATATACACAAACAGGGAATCCTATGGCTACACCTTC.

This sequence joins TRBV5-1 and TRBJ1-2; maybe TRBD1 (5 bases). Germline V gives CDR1 SGHRS, CDR2 YFSETQ. The CDR3 has 13 residues. The V end was cut by 4 bases, the J end by 2 bases, with 9 bases between. The CDR3 loop is CASSGRDNYGYTF. Written as DNA, the CDR3 is TGCGCCAGCAGCGGCCGGGACAACTATGGCTACACCTTC. Full variable domain (outside the CDR3, taken from reference TRBV5-1 and TRBJ1-2): KAGVTQTPRYLIKTRGQQVTLSCSPISGHRSVSWYQQTPGQGLQFLFEYFSETQRNKGNFPGRFSGRQFSNSRSEMNVSTLELGDSALYLCASSGRDNYGYTFGSGTRLTVV.

The chain recombines TRBV9 with TRBJ2-1; 11 nucleotides match TRBD2. This CDR3 is built from 15 residues. Germline lookup yields CDR1 SGDLS and CDR2 YYNGEE. The V gene end was trimmed by 1 base and the J gene end by 3 bases; junction bases not matched to a gene: 0. CDR3 protein: CASSVLAGGYNEQFF. DNA of the CDR3: TGTGCCAGCAGCGTACTAGCGGGGGGCTACAATGAGCAGTTCTTC.

The chain employs TRBV5-1 and TRBJ1-1, with D perhaps TRBD1 (5 bases). There are 14 residues in the CDR3. V lost 0 bases and J lost 8, with 14 bases in between. The V gene's germline CDR1 is SGHRS and CDR2 YFSETQ. Written as DNA, the CDR3 is TGCGCCAGCAGCTTGGGGGGACCCCCGGCGGAAGCTTTCTTT. Its protein product is CASSLGGPPAEAFF.

This chain joins TRBV4-1 and TRBJ2-7; D is perhaps TRBD1 or TRBD2 (5 bases each). The V end lost 0 bases, the J end lost 2 bases, and 17 bases lay between the germline ends. The CDR3 totals 17 residues. Germline loops: CDR1 MGHRA, CDR2 YSYEKL. CDR3 sequence reads: CASSQDSGVGTPYEQYF. CDR3 DNA: TGCGCCAGCAGCCAAGACAGTGGGGTCGGGACGCCCTACGAGCAGTACTTC.

V gene TRBV5-1 combines with J gene TRBJ1-5; 7 bases are shared with TRBD1. This CDR3 contains 15 residues. In germline, CDR1 is SGHRS, CDR2 YFSETQ. J gave up 4 bases and V 4 bases, and 8 bases lay outside the gene matches. This chain's CDR3 is CASSPETGLNQPQHF. In DNA, the CDR3 is TGCGCCAGCAGCCCGGAGACAGGGTTAAATCAGCCCCAGCATTTT.

This chain uses TRBV5-6 with TRBJ1-2, with unresolved D. V lost 1 base, J lost 7 bases, and 14 bases lay in between. The CDR3 length is 14 residues. Per the germline V gene, CDR1 is SGHDT and CDR2 is YYEEEE. The CDR3 is CASSLSGMSGGYTF. DNA for the CDR3: TGTGCCAGCAGCTTGTCGGGGATGTCTGGTGGCTACACCTTC.

The chain links TRBV9 to TRBJ2-4, with D perhaps matching TRBD1 or TRBD2 (5 bases each). The CDR3 covers 15 residues. Trimming removed 5 bases at V and 3 bases at J, with 15 bases between. Germline V gives CDR1 SGDLS, CDR2 YYNGEE. The CDR3 loop is CASSGGGSVKNIQYF. The CDR3 DNA reads as TGTGCCAGCAGTGGTGGGGGTTCGGTCAAAAACATTCAGTACTTC.